This T cell receptor (beta chain) was captured in a study of blood T cell repertoires in COVID-19. The overall study: Samples of COVID-19 (acute and convalescent) were obtained from the United States, Italy and Spain. PBMCs, B-cell-depleted T cells, or T cells provided the cDNA or gDNA that made up the material.

Trimming pared 5 bases from V and 1 base from J, leaving 15 bases between. CDR1 and CDR2 (germline): MNHEY, SMNVEV (reference sequence). The length of the CDR3 is 15 residues. One Seattle source followed patients from active infection through their disease course. Methods used by the authors: Reference gene primers were amplified, and this amplification served to estimate nucleated cell counts. Libraries were prepared by immunoSEQ multiplex PCR; TCRdb keeps only in-frame clonotypes and omits some of them. That table supplies the V and J calls and clone size; D and trimming were determined from the DNA. The repertoire consists of about 420,000 clones, with 85% to 90% occurring once and the leading ten covering 0.8% to 0.85%.

This TCR derives from a man aged 18 to 29 with COVID-19, enrolled during active disease. Sequenced input: peripheral blood. V is TRBV27 and J is TRBJ2-7; D might be TRBD2 (6 bases). The CDR3 region is CASSGAGQGSYEQYF. The DNA for the CDR3 is TGTGCCAGCAGTGGGGCGGGGCAAGGGTCCTACGAGCAGTACTTC.